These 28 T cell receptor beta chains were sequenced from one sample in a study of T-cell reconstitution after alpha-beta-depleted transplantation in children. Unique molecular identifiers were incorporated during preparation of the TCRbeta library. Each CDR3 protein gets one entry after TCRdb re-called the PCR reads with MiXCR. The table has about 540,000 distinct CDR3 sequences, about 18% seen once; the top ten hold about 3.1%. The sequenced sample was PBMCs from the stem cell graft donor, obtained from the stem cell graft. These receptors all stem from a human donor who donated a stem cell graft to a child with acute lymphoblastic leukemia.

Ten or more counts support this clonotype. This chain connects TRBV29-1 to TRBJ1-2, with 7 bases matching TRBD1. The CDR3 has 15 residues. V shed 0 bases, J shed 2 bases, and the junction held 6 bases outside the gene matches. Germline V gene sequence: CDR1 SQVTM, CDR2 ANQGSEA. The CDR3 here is CSVEEGSGGNYGYTF. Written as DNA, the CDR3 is TGCAGCGTTGAAGAAGGGTCAGGGGGAAACTATGGCTACACCTTC.

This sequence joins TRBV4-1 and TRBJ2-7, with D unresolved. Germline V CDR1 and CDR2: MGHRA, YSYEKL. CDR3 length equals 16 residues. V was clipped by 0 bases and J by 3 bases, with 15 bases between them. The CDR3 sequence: CASSQDLGWRDYEQYF. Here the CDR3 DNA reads TGCGCCAGCAGCCAAGATCTGGGGTGGAGAGACTACGAGCAGTACTTC.

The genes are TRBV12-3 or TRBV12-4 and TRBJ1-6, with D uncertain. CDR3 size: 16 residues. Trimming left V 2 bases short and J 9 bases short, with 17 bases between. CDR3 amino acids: CASSLLGAVIGSPLHF. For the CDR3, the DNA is TGTGCCAGCAGTTTATTGGGAGCAGTCATAGGTTCACCCCTCCACTTT.

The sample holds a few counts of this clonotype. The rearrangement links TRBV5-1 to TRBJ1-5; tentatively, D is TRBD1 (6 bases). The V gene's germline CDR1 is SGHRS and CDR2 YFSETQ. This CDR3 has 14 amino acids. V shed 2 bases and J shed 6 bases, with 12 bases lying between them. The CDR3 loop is CASSFTTGSQPQHF. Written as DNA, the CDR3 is TGCGCCAGCAGCTTCACTACAGGGTCTCAGCCCCAGCATTTT. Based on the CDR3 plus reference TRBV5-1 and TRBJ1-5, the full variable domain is KAGVTQTPRYLIKTRGQQVTLSCSPISGHRSVSWYQQTPGQGLQFLFEYFSETQRNKGNFPGRFSGRQFSNSRSEMNVSTLELGDSALYLCASSFTTGSQPQHFGDGTRLSIL.

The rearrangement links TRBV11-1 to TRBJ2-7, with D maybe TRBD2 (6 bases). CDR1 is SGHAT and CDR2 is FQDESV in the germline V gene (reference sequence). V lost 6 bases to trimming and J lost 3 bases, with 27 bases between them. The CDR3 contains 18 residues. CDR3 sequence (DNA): TGTGCCAGCAGTTCTAGCGAGGAAAACACCTTAAACCACTACGAGCAGTACTTC. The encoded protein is CASSSSEENTLNHYEQYF.

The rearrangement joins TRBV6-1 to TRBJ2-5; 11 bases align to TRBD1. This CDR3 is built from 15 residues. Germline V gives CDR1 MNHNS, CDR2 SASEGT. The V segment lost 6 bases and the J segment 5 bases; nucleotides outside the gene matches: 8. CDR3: CASRKGQGAGETQYF. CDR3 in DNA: TGTGCCAGCAGAAAAGGACAGGGGGCCGGGGAGACCCAGTACTTC.

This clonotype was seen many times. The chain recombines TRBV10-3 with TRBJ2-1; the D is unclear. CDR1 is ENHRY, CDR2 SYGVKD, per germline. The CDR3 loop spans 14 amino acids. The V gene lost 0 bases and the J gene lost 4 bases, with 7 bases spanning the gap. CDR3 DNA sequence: TGTGCCATCAGTGAGTCGAGCCAGTACAATGAGCAGTTCTTC. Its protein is CAISESSQYNEQFF.

DNA of the CDR3: TGTGCCAGCAGCGTAGGGGCTAGCGTGGACTACGAGCAGTACTTC. It codes for CASSVGASVDYEQYF. The V call is TRBV9, the J call TRBJ2-7; D might be TRBD2 (6 bases). The V gene's germline CDR1 is SGDLS and CDR2 YYNGEE. Trimming took off 0 bases at V and 3 bases at J, with 13 bases between the two ends. The length of the CDR3 is 15 residues.

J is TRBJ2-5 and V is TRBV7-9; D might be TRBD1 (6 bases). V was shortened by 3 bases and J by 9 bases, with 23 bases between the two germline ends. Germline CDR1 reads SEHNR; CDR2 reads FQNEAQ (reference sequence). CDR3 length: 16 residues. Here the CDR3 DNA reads TGTGCCAGCAGCTTGGCAGAATCAGGACAGTCGAGGGCCCAGTACTTC. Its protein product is CASSLAESGQSRAQYF. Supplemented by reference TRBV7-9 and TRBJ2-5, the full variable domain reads DTGVSQNPRHKITKRGQNVTFRCDPISEHNRLYWYRQTLGQGPEFLTYFQNEAQLEKSRLLSDRFSAERPKGSFSTLEIQRTEQGDSAMYLCASSLAESGQSRAQYFGPGTRLLVL.

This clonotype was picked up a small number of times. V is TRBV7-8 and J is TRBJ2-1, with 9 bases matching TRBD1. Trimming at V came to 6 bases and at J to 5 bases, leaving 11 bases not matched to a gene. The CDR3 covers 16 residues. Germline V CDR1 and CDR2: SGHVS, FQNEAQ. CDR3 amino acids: CASRNPTRDRDNEQFF. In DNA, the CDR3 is TGTGCCAGCAGGAACCCGACCCGGGACAGGGACAATGAGCAGTTCTTC. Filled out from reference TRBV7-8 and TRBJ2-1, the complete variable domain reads GAGVSQSPRYKVAKRGQDVALRCDPISGHVSLFWYQQALGQGPEFLTYFQNEAQLDKSGLPSDRFFAERPEGSVSTLKIQRTQQEDSAVYLCASRNPTRDRDNEQFFGPGTRLTVL.

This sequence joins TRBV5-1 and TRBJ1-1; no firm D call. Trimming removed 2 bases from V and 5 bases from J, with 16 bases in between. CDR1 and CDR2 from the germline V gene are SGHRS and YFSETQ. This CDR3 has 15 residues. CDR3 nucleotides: TGCGCCAGCAGCTTTTATTTCGGAGATGGGACTGAAGCTTTCTTT. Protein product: CASSFYFGDGTEAFF.

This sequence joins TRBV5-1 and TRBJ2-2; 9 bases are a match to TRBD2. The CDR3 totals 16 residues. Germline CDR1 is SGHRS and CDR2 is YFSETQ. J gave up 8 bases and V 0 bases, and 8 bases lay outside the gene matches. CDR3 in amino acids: CASSLAKTSGRGELFF. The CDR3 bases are TGCGCCAGCAGCTTGGCCAAGACTAGCGGACGTGGGGAGCTGTTTTTT.

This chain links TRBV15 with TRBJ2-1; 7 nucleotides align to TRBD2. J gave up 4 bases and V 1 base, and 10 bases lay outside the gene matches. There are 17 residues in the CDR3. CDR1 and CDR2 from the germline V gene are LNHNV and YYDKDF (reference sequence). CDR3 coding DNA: TGTGCCACCAGCAGAGTCCTAGCGGATTCTACTTACAATGAGCAGTTCTTC. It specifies CATSRVLADSTYNEQFF. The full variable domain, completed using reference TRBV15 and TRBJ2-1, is DAMVIQNPRYQVTQFGKPVTLSCSQTLNHNVMYWYQQKSSQAPKLLFHYYDKDFNNEADTPDNFQSRRPNTSFCFLDIRSPGLGDTAMYLCATSRVLADSTYNEQFFGPGTRLTVL.

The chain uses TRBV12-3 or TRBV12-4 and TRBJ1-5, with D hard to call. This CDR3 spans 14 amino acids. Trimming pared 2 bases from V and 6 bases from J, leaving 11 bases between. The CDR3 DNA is TGTGCCAGCAGTTTATGGAGGGTTGGTCAGCCCCAGCATTTT. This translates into CASSLWRVGQPQHF.

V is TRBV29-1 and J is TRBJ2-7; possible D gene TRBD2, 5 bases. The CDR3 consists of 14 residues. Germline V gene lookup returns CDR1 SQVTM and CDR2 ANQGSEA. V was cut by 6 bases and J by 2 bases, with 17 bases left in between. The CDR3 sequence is CSVDLDGMAYEQYF. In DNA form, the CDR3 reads TGCAGCGTCGACCTTGACGGGATGGCCTACGAGCAGTACTTC.

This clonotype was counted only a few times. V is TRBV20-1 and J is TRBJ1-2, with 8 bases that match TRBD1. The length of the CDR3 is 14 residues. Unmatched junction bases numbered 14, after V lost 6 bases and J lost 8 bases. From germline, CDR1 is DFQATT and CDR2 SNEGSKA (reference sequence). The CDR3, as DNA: TGCAGTGCAGCTTCCGCCCAGGGGGCGGGGGGCTACACCTTC. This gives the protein CSAASAQGAGGYTF.

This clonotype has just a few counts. CDR3 sequence reads: CSVEDPGSQYEQYF. CDR3 sequence (DNA): TGCAGCGTTGAGGATCCGGGAAGTCAGTACGAGCAGTACTTC. The chain carries TRBV29-1 and TRBJ2-7; D possibly corresponds to TRBD2 (5 bases). The CDR3 covers 14 residues. The germline CDR1 and CDR2 sequences are SQVTM and ANQGSEA. V shed 3 bases and J shed 4 bases, with 16 bases lying between them.

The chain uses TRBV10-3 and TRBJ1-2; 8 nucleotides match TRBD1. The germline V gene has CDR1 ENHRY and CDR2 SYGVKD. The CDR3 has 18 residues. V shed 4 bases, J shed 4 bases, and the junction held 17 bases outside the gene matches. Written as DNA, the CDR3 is TGTGCCATCAGTGTATTCCGGACAGGGCCATGGTCCCCCTATGGCTACACCTTC. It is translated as CAISVFRTGPWSPYGYTF.

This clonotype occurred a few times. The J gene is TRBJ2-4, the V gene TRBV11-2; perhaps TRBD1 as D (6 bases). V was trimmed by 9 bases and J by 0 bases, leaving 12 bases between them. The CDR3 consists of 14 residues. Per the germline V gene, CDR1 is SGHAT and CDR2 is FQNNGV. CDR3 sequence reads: CASTGILAKNIQYF. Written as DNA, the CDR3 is TGTGCCAGTACAGGGATTCTAGCCAAAAACATTCAGTACTTC. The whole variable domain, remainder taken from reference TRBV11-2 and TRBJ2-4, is EAGVAQSPRYKIIEKRQSVAFWCNPISGHATLYWYQQILGQGPKLLIQFQNNGVVDDSQLPKDRFSAERLKGVDSTLKIQPAKLEDSAVYLCASTGILAKNIQYFGAGTRLSVL.

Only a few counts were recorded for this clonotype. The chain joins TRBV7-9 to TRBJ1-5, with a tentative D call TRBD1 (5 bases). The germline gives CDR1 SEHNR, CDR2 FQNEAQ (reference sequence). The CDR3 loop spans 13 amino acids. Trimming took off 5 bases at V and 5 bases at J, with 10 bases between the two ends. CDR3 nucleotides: TGTGCCAGCAGCGACCAGGGATATCAGCCCCAGCATTTT. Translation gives CASSDQGYQPQHF.

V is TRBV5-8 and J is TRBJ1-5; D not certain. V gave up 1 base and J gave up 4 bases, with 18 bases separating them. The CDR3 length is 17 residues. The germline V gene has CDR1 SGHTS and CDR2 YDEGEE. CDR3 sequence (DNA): TGTGCCAGCAGCTTGTCCGGGAAGGCAAGGAAAAATCAGCCCCAGCATTTT. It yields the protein CASSLSGKARKNQPQHF.

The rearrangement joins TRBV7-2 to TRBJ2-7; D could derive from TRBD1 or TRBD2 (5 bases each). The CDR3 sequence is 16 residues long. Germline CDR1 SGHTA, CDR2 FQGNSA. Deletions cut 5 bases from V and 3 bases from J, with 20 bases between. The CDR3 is CASSLLRGTRNYEQYF. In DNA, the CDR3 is TGTGCCAGCAGCCTACTAAGGGGTACTAGAAACTACGAGCAGTACTTC.

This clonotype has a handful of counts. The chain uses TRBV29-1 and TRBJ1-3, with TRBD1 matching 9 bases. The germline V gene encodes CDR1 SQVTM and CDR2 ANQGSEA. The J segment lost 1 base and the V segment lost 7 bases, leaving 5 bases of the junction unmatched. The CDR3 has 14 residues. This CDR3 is CSAGQGISGNTIYF. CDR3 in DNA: TGCAGCGCGGGACAGGGAATATCTGGAAACACCATATATTTT. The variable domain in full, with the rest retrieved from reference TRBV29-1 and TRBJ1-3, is SAVISQKPSRDICQRGTSLTIQCQVDSQVTMMFWYRQQPGQSLTLIATANQGSEATYESGFVIDKFPISRPNLTFSTLTVSNMSPEDSSIYLCSAGQGISGNTIYFGEGSWLTVV.

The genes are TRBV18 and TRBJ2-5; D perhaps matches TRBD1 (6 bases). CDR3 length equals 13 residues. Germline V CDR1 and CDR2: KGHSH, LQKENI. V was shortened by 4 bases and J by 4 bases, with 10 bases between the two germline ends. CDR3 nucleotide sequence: TGTGCCAGCTCACGGTTGGACAGAGAGACCCAGTACTTC. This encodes CASSRLDRETQYF.

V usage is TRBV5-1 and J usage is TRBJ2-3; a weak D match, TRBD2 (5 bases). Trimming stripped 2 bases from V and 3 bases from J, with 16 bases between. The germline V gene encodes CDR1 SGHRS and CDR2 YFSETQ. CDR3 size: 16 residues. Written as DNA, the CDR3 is TGCGCCAGCAGCTTCGGACTTGCTCCTCTGACAGATACGCAGTATTTT. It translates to CASSFGLAPLTDTQYF. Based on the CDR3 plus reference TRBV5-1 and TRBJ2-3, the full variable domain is KAGVTQTPRYLIKTRGQQVTLSCSPISGHRSVSWYQQTPGQGLQFLFEYFSETQRNKGNFPGRFSGRQFSNSRSEMNVSTLELGDSALYLCASSFGLAPLTDTQYFGPGTRLTVL.

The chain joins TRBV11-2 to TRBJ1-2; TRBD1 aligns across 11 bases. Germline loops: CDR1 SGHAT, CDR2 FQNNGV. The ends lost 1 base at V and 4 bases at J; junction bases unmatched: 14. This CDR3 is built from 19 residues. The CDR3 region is CASSLVAKDRGRLGYGYTF. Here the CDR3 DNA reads TGTGCCAGCAGCTTAGTGGCGAAGGACAGGGGGCGCTTGGGCTATGGCTACACCTTC.

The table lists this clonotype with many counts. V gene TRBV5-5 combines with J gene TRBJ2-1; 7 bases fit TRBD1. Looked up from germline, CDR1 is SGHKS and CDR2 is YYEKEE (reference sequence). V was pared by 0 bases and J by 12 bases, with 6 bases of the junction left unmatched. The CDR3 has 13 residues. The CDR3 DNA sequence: TGTGCCAGCAGCTTGGGGGTAGGGGACAGGCAGTTCTTC. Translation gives CASSLGVGDRQFF.

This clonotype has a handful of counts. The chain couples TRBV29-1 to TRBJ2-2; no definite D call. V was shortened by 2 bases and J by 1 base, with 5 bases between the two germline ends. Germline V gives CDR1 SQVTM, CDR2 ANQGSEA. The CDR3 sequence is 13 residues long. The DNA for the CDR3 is TGCAGCGTTGAACCCGGGAACACCGGGGAGCTGTTTTTT. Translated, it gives CSVEPGNTGELFF.